The 27 T cell receptor beta chains in this list originate from one sample, sequenced in a study of cytomegalovirus exposure and HLA in healthy donors. A multiplex PCR was run with 60 Vbeta primers and 13 Jbeta primers. Only in-frame clones appear in the TCRdb table, and some are missing; sequencing was by immunoSEQ multiplex PCR. The sample consists of fewer than 150,000 clones, around three quarters of them appearing once. Input material: PBMCs. The receptors were gathered from a middle-aged man in good health and CMV-seronegative.

This clone turned up a few times. The chain links TRBV28 to TRBJ1-2, with D possibly TRBD1 on 5 matching bases. The V end lost 2 bases, the J end lost 6 bases, and 22 bases lay between the germline ends. CDR1 MDHEN and CDR2 SYDVKM come from the germline V gene. This CDR3 spans 17 amino acids. This CDR3 reads CASSLGGVVGQVNGYTF. Written as DNA, the CDR3 is TGTGCCAGCAGTTTAGGGGGGGTGGTAGGGCAAGTTAATGGCTACACCTTC.

The chain carries TRBV5-1 and TRBJ2-2; no definite D call. Trimming pared 0 bases from V and 0 bases from J, leaving 6 bases between. The germline gives CDR1 SGHRS, CDR2 YFSETQ. The CDR3 has 15 residues. The CDR3 loop reads CASSLVQANTGELFF. The CDR3 DNA is TGCGCCAGCAGCTTGGTTCAGGCGAACACCGGGGAGCTGTTTTTT. The full variable domain, rest sourced from reference TRBV5-1 and TRBJ2-2, is KAGVTQTPRYLIKTRGQQVTLSCSPISGHRSVSWYQQTPGQGLQFLFEYFSETQRNKGNFPGRFSGRQFSNSRSEMNVSTLELGDSALYLCASSLVQANTGELFFGEGSRLTVL.

V gene TRBV7-6 combines with J gene TRBJ2-1, with D possibly TRBD1 on 7 matching bases. CDR3 size: 15 residues. CDR1 is SGHVS, CDR2 FNYEAQ, per germline. V lost 1 base, J lost 8 bases, and 15 bases lay in between. CDR3 DNA: TGTGCCAGCAGCTTAGGGGGGGTAGGGGGCGATGAGCAGTTCTTC. Amino acid sequence: CASSLGGVGGDEQFF.

V and J are TRBV19 and TRBJ1-6; TRBD1 matches at 8 bases. Germline V CDR1 and CDR2: LNHDA, SQIVND (reference sequence). Trimming at V came to 7 bases and at J to 8 bases, leaving 4 bases not matched to a gene. The CDR3 is made up of 13 amino acids. The DNA of the CDR3 is TGTGCCAGTACCTCGACAGGGGATTCACCCCTCCACTTT. Protein sequence: CASTSTGDSPLHF.

The rearrangement links TRBV5-4 to TRBJ1-1, with 7 bases matching TRBD1. The CDR3 is 14 residues long. The germline CDR1 and CDR2 sequences are SGHNT and YYREEE (reference sequence). The V and J ends lost 6 bases and 5 bases, in that order; junction bases with no gene match: 10. The CDR3 sequence: CASNLVQGRTEAFF. CDR3 bases: TGTGCCAGCAATTTGGTACAGGGGAGGACTGAAGCTTTCTTT.

V gene TRBV5-1 combines with J gene TRBJ1-2, with 9 bases matching TRBD1. V lost 2 bases to trimming and J lost 2 bases; unmatched junction nucleotides: 4. This CDR3 region has 15 residues. Germline V gene sequence: CDR1 SGHRS, CDR2 YFSETQ. The CDR3 loop reads CASSLTTGGNYGYTF. CDR3 DNA: TGCGCCAGCAGCTTAACAACAGGGGGCAACTATGGCTACACCTTC.

The chain is built from TRBV29-1 and TRBJ1-6; 10 bases agree with TRBD1. The CDR3 is made up of 15 amino acids. V trimming: 4 bases; J trimming: 8 bases; junction bases outside the gene matches: 8. CDR1 SQVTM and CDR2 ANQGSEA come from the germline V gene. The CDR3 is CSVATGGSVDSPLHF. DNA for the CDR3: TGCAGCGTTGCGACAGGGGGCTCAGTTGATTCACCCCTCCACTTT.

The chain carries TRBV5-4 and TRBJ2-3, with D perhaps TRBD1 (6 bases). The CDR3 is 17 residues long. In germline, CDR1 is SGHNT, CDR2 YYREEE (reference sequence). V was cut by 4 bases and J by 1 base, with 19 bases left in between. In DNA form, the CDR3 reads TGTGCCAGCAGCCACCCCACAGGGCGTTTCGGCACAGATACGCAGTATTTT. This encodes CASSHPTGRFGTDTQYF.

CDR3 DNA sequence: TGTGCCAGCTCACAAACGGGACAACCCAACTATGGCTACACCTTC. Its protein product is CASSQTGQPNYGYTF. This sequence joins TRBV18 and TRBJ1-2; the D gene is possibly TRBD1 (6 bases). The germline V gene has CDR1 KGHSH and CDR2 LQKENI. Between the trimmed V and J ends, which lost 4 bases and 2 bases, there was a span of 14 bases. The CDR3 is made up of 15 amino acids. Drawing the rest from reference TRBV18 and TRBJ1-2, the complete variable domain is NAGVMQNPRHLVRRRGQEARLRCSPMKGHSHVYWYRQLPEEGLKFMVYLQKENIIDESGMPKERFSAEFPKEGPSILRIQQVVRGDSAAYFCASSQTGQPNYGYTFGSGTRLTVV.

The J gene is TRBJ2-5, the V gene TRBV9; D is perhaps TRBD2 (6 bases). The CDR3 is 15 residues long. V shed 6 bases and J shed 4 bases, with 19 bases lying between them. Germline values: CDR1 SGDLS, CDR2 YYNGEE. CDR3 residues: CASTEDRMEGETQYF. CDR3 coding DNA: TGTGCCAGCACCGAGGACCGAATGGAGGGAGAGACCCAGTACTTC. The full variable domain, with the rest looked up from reference TRBV9 and TRBJ2-5, is DSGVTQTPKHLITATGQRVTLRCSPRSGDLSVYWYQQSLDQGLQFLIQYYNGEERAKGNILERFSAQQFPDLHSELNLSSLELGDSALYFCASTEDRMEGETQYFGPGTRLLVL.

The chain is built from TRBV5-1 and TRBJ2-1; TRBD1 matches 9 bases. Germline V gene lookup returns CDR1 SGHRS and CDR2 YFSETQ. This CDR3 comprises 15 residues. V lost 4 bases to trimming and J lost 2 bases; unmatched junction nucleotides: 4. The CDR3 protein is CASSEGQGTYNEQFF. DNA of the CDR3: TGCGCCAGCAGCGAGGGACAGGGTACCTACAATGAGCAGTTCTTC.

V is TRBV2 and J is TRBJ1-5; D call uncertain. The germline CDR1 and CDR2 sequences are SNHLY and FYNNEI. V dropped 6 bases and J dropped 0 bases, with 6 bases sitting between them. The CDR3 loop spans 13 amino acids. As DNA, the CDR3 is TGTGCCAGCAGACAGAATAGCAATCAGCCCCAGCATTTT. Translation gives CASRQNSNQPQHF.

Points on this clone: Relative to the germline gene, one junction end is altered; a read error may explain this. In DNA form, the CDR3 reads TGTGCCAGCAGTCCCCTATTGGGGGCCTACGGGCAGTACTTC. It codes for CASSPLLGAYGQYF. This rearrangement joins TRBV6-6 to TRBJ2-7, with a weak D call TRBD1 (6 bases). The CDR3 extends over 14 amino acids. Germline V gene data show CDR1 as MNHNY and CDR2 as SVGAGI (reference sequence).

J is TRBJ1-2 and V is TRBV19; D gene uncertain. V lost 3 bases and J 0 bases, leaving 5 bases between the germline ends. Germline-derived CDR1 and CDR2 are LNHDA and SQIVND (reference sequence). The CDR3 contains 13 residues. The CDR3 here is CASSMFANYGYTF. The CDR3 DNA reads TGTGCCAGTAGTATGTTCGCTAACTATGGCTACACCTTC. The variable domain in full, with the rest retrieved from reference TRBV19 and TRBJ1-2, is DGGITQSPKYLFRKEGQNVTLSCEQNLNHDAMYWYRQDPGQGLRLIYYSQIVNDFQKGDIAEGYSVSREKKESFPLTVTSAQKNPTAFYLCASSMFANYGYTFGSGTRLTVV.

The V and J genes are TRBV5-1 and TRBJ1-2; 9 bases match TRBD1. V trimming: 4 bases; J trimming: 0 bases; junction bases outside the gene matches: 7. The germline CDR1 and CDR2 sequences are SGHRS and YFSETQ. The CDR3 has 16 amino acids. The CDR3 DNA sequence: TGCGCCAGCAGCCCGGGACAGGGTTCAACTAACTATGGCTACACCTTC. Its translation is CASSPGQGSTNYGYTF.

The V call is TRBV5-1, the J call TRBJ2-7; 7 nucleotides match TRBD1. V lost 2 bases, J lost 2 bases, and 4 bases stayed unmatched. This CDR3 has 14 residues. Germline values: CDR1 SGHRS, CDR2 YFSETQ. CDR3 sequence: CASSFLQGPYEQYF. In DNA form, the CDR3 reads TGCGCCAGCAGCTTCCTACAGGGGCCCTACGAGCAGTACTTC.

The rearrangement joins TRBV5-4 to TRBJ2-1; the match to TRBD1 covers 8 bases. The junction had 7 bases not matched to a gene; V was cut back by 5 bases and J by 0 bases. Germline V lookup: CDR1 SGHNT, CDR2 YYREEE (reference sequence). This CDR3 is built from 16 residues. CDR3 nucleotide sequence: TGTGCCAGCAGGCCAGTCGGGACAGGCTCCTACAATGAGCAGTTCTTC. Amino acid sequence: CASRPVGTGSYNEQFF.

The J gene is TRBJ2-2, the V gene TRBV5-6, with 9 bases lining up with TRBD1. The germline V gene encodes CDR1 SGHDT and CDR2 YYEEEE. The CDR3 covers 15 residues. Trimming removed 4 bases from V and 4 bases from J; junction bases left unmatched: 5. The CDR3 region is CASSQDRGVTGELFF. CDR3 sequence (DNA): TGTGCCAGCAGCCAGGACAGGGGCGTCACCGGGGAGCTGTTTTTT.

This clone appeared once. The genes are TRBV5-1 and TRBJ1-3; D possibly corresponds to TRBD1 (6 bases). V lost 1 base and J lost 0, with 14 bases in between. Germline V lookup: CDR1 SGHRS, CDR2 YFSETQ. This CDR3 spans 17 amino acids. CDR3 in DNA: TGCGCCAGCAGCTTGACAGGACAGCGAACCTCTGGAAACACCATATATTTT. The encoded protein is CASSLTGQRTSGNTIYF.

The chain combines TRBV18 with TRBJ1-1, with 7 bases lining up with TRBD1. There are 13 residues in the CDR3. Germline V gene sequence: CDR1 KGHSH, CDR2 LQKENI. V was pared by 4 bases and J by 3 bases, with 2 bases of the junction left unmatched. The CDR3 coding sequence is TGTGCCAGCTCACAAGGGACAGACACTGAAGCTTTCTTT. Its translation: CASSQGTDTEAFF.

This chain connects TRBV5-1 to TRBJ1-4; 9 bases fit TRBD1. Germline CDR1 and CDR2: SGHRS and YFSETQ. Unmatched junction bases numbered 7, after V lost 3 bases and J lost 7 bases. The CDR3 consists of 15 residues. This chain's CDR3 is CASSSGGTGLEKLFF. The CDR3 region has the DNA TGCGCCAGCAGCTCCGGCGGGACAGGGCTTGAAAAACTGTTTTTT.

This clone was seen a handful of times. V and J are TRBV19 and TRBJ2-1; 9 nucleotides agree with TRBD2. The CDR3 covers 13 residues. The germline CDR1 and CDR2 sequences are LNHDA and SQIVND (reference sequence). V gave up 6 bases and J gave up 10 bases; unmatched junction bases: 7. The CDR3 bases are TGTGCCAGTAGCCCGGGACTAGCAAACGAGCAGTTCTTC. Amino acids: CASSPGLANEQFF.

The chain recombines TRBV28 with TRBJ2-5; D possibly corresponds to TRBD1 (5 bases). Looked up from germline, CDR1 is MDHEN and CDR2 is SYDVKM. The CDR3 sequence is 15 residues long. Trimming shortened V by 4 bases and J by 3 bases, and 15 bases separated the two germline ends. As DNA, the CDR3 is TGTGCCAGCAGTTGGCGCAGGGCCTTAGAAGAGACCCAGTACTTC. Translating gives CASSWRRALEETQYF. Using reference TRBV28 and TRBJ2-5 for the parts outside the CDR3, the full variable domain is DVKVTQSSRYLVKRTGEKVFLECVQDMDHENMFWYRQDPGLGLRLIYFSYDVKMKEKGDIPEGYSVSREKKERFSLILESASTNQTSMYLCASSWRRALEETQYFGPGTRLLVL.

The chain couples TRBV10-3 to TRBJ1-1; D is unclear. With 10 bases removed from V and 1 base from J, the gap between germline ends came to 16 bases. CDR1 and CDR2 from the germline V gene are ENHRY and SYGVKD. This CDR3 comprises 14 residues. CDR3 in DNA: TGTGCCACCCTGATAGCCGACGGGAACACTGAAGCTTTCTTT. It codes for CATLIADGNTEAFF.

The CDR3 coding sequence is TGCGCCAGCAGCTTTTTCACAGGTCCCTACGAGCAGTACTTC. Its translation: CASSFFTGPYEQYF. The rearrangement links TRBV5-1 to TRBJ2-7; the D gene is possibly TRBD1 (5 bases). The CDR3 is 14 amino acids. Trimming cost V 2 bases and J 2 bases, with 11 bases left between them. The germline V gene has CDR1 SGHRS and CDR2 YFSETQ.

The chain recombines TRBV2 with TRBJ2-5, with 11 positions matching TRBD2. The CDR3 consists of 15 residues. The trim removed 5 bases at V and 6 bases at J, leaving 8 bases unmatched. From germline, CDR1 is SNHLY and CDR2 FYNNEI. The CDR3 loop reads CASSPEIAGGKTQYF. Here the CDR3 DNA reads TGTGCCAGCAGTCCCGAAATAGCGGGAGGGAAGACCCAGTACTTC.

The chain links TRBV30 to TRBJ1-3; D gene ambiguous. Germline CDR1 GTSNPN, CDR2 SVGIG (reference sequence). V was trimmed by 0 bases and J by 4 bases, leaving 4 bases between them. The CDR3 totals 12 residues. CDR3 residues: CAWSVVGNTIYF. DNA of the CDR3: TGTGCCTGGAGTGTCGTCGGAAACACCATATATTTT.